This entry describes one TCR beta chain. The table came from immunoSEQ multiplex PCR; TCRdb's copy has only in-frame clones and leaves some out. The sample yields some 160,000 clones, 86% seen once. J was trimmed by 0 bases and V by 5 bases; bases with no gene match: 10. Germline CDR1 and CDR2: SGHVS and FQNEAQ. The CDR3 is 17 amino acids. The data were taken from a study of blood T cell repertoires in COVID-19. Sequenced: peripheral blood. The chain links TRBV7-8 to TRBJ1-5, with 7 positions matching TRBD1. This TCR was recovered from a woman in her 70s with acute or convalescent COVID-19. This CDR3 is CASSAAGGGYSNQPQHF. The CDR3 DNA reads as TGTGCCAGCAGCGCCGCAGGAGGGGGCTATAGCAATCAGCCCCAGCATTTT.